These 2 T cell receptor beta chains came from one sample sequenced in a study of T-cell reconstitution after alpha-beta-depleted transplantation in children. This sample's TCRbeta library carried unique molecular identifier barcodes. From the PCR reads, TCRdb called clonotypes with MiXCR, one entry per CDR3 protein. The profile covers around 580,000 distinct CDR3 sequences, with approximately 22% appearing a single time and 12% to 15% taken by the ten largest. Specimen: PBMCs, mostly from graft donor cells, collected 360 days after TCRalphabeta/CD19-depleted stem cell transplant. Receptors were obtained from a boy in the first two years of life who had a stem cell transplant for acute myeloid leukemia, so the T cells may come from the graft donor.

The chain is built from TRBV11-3 and TRBJ2-3; 7 bases align to TRBD1. The CDR3 sequence is 15 residues long. Looked up from germline, CDR1 is SGHNT and CDR2 is YENEEA. The J segment lost 0 bases and the V segment lost 6 bases, leaving 6 bases of the junction unmatched. In nucleotides, the CDR3 is TGTGCCAGCAGTCGCCCAGGGGGAAGCACAGATACGCAGTATTTT. Protein sequence: CASSRPGGSTDTQYF.

This clonotype was counted ten times or more. The CDR3 loop reads CASSDTDKPYGYTF. CDR3 sequence (DNA): TGTGCCAGCAGCGACACCGACAAACCCTATGGCTACACCTTC. The rearrangement links TRBV28 to TRBJ1-2, with D hard to call. The CDR3 consists of 14 residues. Per germline, CDR1 MDHEN and CDR2 SYDVKM. V was shortened by 6 bases and J by 4 bases, with 15 bases between the two germline ends.